This T cell receptor (beta chain) was retrieved from a study of blood T cell repertoires in COVID-19. Study-level information: Sample material is recorded as cDNA or gDNA derived from T cells, B-cell-depleted T cells, or PBMCs.

CDR3 length: 13 amino acids. The germline V gene encodes CDR1 SGHTS and CDR2 YDEGEE. Trimming removed 4 bases at V and 0 bases at J, with 7 bases between. The study recruited people aged about 18 to 95 years across approximately 23 US areas. Cohorts were determined from participant-reported clinical history. In the original workflow: Counts of nucleated cells, estimated from reference gene primer amplification, were obtained. Produced via immunoSEQ multiplex PCR; TCRdb's table is partial and in-frame only. V and J calls and clone size are copied from that table; D and trimming were computed from the DNA. This table holds 200,000 or so clones, roughly 80% found once.

The receptor was derived from a woman in her 40s with acute COVID-19. Sequencing was carried out using PBMCs or T cells enriched from blood (not recorded which). V is TRBV5-8 and J is TRBJ1-1; D is ambiguous. The chain's CDR3 is CASSPFVNTEAFF. The CDR3 DNA is TGTGCCAGCAGCCCCTTCGTGAACACTGAAGCTTTCTTT.